This T cell receptor beta chain was sequenced for a study of CD8 T cells in Susac syndrome. It was with random hexamers that 0.5 to 1 ug RNA was reverse transcribed. MiXCR, run by TCRdb on the immunoSEQ multiplex PCR reads, gives a single entry per CDR3 protein. This table holds hundreds of thousands of distinct CDR3 sequences, 85% to 95% found once. V shed 1 base and J shed 4 bases, with 11 bases lying between them. CDR3 length: 14 residues. Looked up from germline, CDR1 is GTSNPN and CDR2 is SVGIG (reference sequence). This TCR was recovered from a human donor with multiple sclerosis. Sequencing input: CD4+ T cells from PBMCs. The rearrangement uses TRBV30 and TRBJ1-5; a possible D gene is TRBD1 (5 bases). The CDR3 DNA reads TGTGCCTGGAGTGAGTGGCAGGGAAATCAGCCCCAGCATTTT. Translating gives CAWSEWQGNQPQHF.